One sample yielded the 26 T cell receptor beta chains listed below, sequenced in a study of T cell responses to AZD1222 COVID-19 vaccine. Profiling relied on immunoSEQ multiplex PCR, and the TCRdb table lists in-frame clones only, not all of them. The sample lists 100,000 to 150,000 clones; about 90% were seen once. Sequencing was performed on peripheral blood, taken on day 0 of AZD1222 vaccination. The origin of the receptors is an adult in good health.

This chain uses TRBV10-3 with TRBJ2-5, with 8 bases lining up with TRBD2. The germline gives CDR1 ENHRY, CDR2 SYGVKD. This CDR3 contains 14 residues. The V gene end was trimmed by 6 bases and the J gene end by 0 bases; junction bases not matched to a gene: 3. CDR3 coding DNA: TGTGCCATCAGCAGCGGGAGCAACCAAGAGACCCAGTACTTC. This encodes CAISSGSNQETQYF.

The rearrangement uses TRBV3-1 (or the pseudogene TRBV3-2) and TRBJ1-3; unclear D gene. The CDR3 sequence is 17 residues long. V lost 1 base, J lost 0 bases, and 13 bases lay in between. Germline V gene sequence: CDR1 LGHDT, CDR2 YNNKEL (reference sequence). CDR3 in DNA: TGTGCCAGCAGCCAAGGATCGGTATGGGGCTCTGGAAACACCATATATTTT. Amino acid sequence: CASSQGSVWGSGNTIYF.

The CDR3 DNA follows: TGTGCTAGTGGCTTGACTAGCGGGATTAGCACAGATACGCAGTATTTT. It codes for CASGLTSGISTDTQYF. The chain links TRBV12-5 to TRBJ2-3; TRBD2 aligns across 11 bases. The J segment lost 0 bases and the V segment lost 6 bases, leaving 5 bases of the junction unmatched. The CDR3 covers 16 residues. From germline, CDR1 is LGHNT and CDR2 FRNRAP.

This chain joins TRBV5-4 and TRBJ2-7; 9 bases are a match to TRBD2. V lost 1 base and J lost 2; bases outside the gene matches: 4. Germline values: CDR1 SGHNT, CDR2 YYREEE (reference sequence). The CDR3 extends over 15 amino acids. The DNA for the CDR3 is TGTGCCAGCAGCTTGCGCGGGAGGGCCACCTACGAGCAGTACTTC. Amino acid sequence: CASSLRGRATYEQYF.

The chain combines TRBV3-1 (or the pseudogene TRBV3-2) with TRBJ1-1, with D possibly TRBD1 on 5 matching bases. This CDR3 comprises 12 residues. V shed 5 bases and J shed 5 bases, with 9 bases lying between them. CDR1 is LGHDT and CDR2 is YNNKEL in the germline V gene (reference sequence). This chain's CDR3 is CASSYGATEAFF. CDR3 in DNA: TGTGCCAGCAGCTACGGGGCGACTGAAGCTTTCTTT.

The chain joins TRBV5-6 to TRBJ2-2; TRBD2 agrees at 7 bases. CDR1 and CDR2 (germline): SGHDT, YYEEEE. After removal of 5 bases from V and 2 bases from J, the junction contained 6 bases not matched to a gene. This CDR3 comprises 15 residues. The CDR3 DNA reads TGTGCCAGCAGTCTTCTAGCGGCCAACACCGGGGAGCTGTTTTTT. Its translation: CASSLLAANTGELFF.

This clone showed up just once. CDR3 bases: TGTGCCAGTAGTATTCTGGTGGTGGGCCAGCCCCAGCATTTT. Its protein product is CASSILVVGQPQHF. The chain uses TRBV19 and TRBJ1-5; no firm D call. The CDR3 contains 14 residues. The V and J ends lost 3 bases and 7 bases respectively, with 13 bases between them. Per the germline V gene, CDR1 is LNHDA and CDR2 is SQIVND (reference sequence).

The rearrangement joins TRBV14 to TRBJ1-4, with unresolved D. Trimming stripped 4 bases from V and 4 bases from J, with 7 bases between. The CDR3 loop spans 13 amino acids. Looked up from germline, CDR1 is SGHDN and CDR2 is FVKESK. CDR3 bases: TGTGCCAGCAGCCCCATGAGTAATGAAAAACTGTTTTTT. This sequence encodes CASSPMSNEKLFF.

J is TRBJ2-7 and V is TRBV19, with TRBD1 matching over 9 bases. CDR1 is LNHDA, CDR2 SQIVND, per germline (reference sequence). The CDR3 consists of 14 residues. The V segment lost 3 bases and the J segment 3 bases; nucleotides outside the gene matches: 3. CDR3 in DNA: TGTGCCAGTAGTATCGGGACAGGGCACTACGAGCAGTACTTC. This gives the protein CASSIGTGHYEQYF.

The CDR3 nucleotides read TGCGCCAGCAGCTTGGAGTCGGCAAGCACTGAAGCTTTCTTT. Residues: CASSLESASTEAFF. The rearrangement links TRBV5-1 to TRBJ1-1; D is unresolved. The CDR3 runs to 14 residues. V lost 0 bases, J lost 4 bases, and 10 bases lay in between. Germline V CDR1 and CDR2: SGHRS, YFSETQ.

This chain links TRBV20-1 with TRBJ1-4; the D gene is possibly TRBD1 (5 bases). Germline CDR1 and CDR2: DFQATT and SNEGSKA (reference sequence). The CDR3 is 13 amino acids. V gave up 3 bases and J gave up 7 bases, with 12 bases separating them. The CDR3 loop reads CSASEGSSEKLFF. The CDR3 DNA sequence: TGCAGTGCTAGTGAGGGGAGTAGTGAAAAACTGTTTTTT.

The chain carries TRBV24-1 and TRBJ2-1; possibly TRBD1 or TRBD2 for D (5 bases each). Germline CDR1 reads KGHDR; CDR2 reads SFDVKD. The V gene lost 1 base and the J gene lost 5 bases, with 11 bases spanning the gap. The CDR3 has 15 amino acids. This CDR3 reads CATSDFGQGDNEQFF. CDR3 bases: TGTGCCACCAGTGATTTTGGGCAGGGAGACAATGAGCAGTTCTTC.

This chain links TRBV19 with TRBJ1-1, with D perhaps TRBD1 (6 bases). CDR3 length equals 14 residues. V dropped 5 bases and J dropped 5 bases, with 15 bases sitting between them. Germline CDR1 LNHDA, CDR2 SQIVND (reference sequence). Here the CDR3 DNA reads TGTGCCAGTAGTCGCCGGGACAAAGGGACTGAAGCTTTCTTT. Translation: CASSRRDKGTEAFF. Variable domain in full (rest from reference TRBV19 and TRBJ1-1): DGGITQSPKYLFRKEGQNVTLSCEQNLNHDAMYWYRQDPGQGLRLIYYSQIVNDFQKGDIAEGYSVSREKKESFPLTVTSAQKNPTAFYLCASSRRDKGTEAFFGQGTRLTVV.

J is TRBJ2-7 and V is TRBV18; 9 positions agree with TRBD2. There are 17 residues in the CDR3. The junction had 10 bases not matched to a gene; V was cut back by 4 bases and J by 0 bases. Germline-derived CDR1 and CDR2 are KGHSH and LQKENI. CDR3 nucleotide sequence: TGTGCCAGCTCACTCGGGTCTAGCGGGGTGAGCTCCTACGAGCAGTACTTC. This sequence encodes CASSLGSSGVSSYEQYF.

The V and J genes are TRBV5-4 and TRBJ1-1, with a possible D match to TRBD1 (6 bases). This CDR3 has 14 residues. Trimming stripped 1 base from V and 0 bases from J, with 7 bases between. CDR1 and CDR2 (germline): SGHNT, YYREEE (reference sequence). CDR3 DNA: TGTGCCAGCAGCTTGCAGGGGATGAACACTGAAGCTTTCTTT. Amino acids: CASSLQGMNTEAFF.

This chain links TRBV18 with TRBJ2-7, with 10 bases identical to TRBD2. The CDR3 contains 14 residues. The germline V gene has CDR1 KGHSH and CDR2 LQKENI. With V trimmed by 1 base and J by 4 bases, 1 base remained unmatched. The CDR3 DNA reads TGTGCCAGCTCACCACAGCGGGGGGGTTACGAGCAGTACTTC. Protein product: CASSPQRGGYEQYF. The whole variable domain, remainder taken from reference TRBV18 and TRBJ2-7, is NAGVMQNPRHLVRRRGQEARLRCSPMKGHSHVYWYRQLPEEGLKFMVYLQKENIIDESGMPKERFSAEFPKEGPSILRIQQVVRGDSAAYFCASSPQRGGYEQYFGPGTRLTVT.

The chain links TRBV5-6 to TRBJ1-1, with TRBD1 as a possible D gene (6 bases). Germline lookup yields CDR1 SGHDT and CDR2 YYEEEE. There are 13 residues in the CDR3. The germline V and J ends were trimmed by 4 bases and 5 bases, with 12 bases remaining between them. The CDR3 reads CASSIPQGTEAFF. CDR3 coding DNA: TGTGCCAGCAGCATTCCACAGGGTACTGAAGCTTTCTTT.

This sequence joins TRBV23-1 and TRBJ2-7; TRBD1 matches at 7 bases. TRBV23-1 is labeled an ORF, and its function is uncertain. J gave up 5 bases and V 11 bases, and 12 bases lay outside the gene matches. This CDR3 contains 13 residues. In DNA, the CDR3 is TGCGCCGCCCGGCCCACAGGGGAACACGAGCAGTACTTC. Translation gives CAARPTGEHEQYF.

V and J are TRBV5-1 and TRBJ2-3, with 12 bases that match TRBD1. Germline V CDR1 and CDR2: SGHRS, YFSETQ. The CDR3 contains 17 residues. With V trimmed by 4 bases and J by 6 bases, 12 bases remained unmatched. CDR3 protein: CASSRAGTGGGLDTQYF. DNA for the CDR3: TGCGCCAGCAGCAGGGCCGGGACAGGGGGCGGGCTTGATACGCAGTATTTT. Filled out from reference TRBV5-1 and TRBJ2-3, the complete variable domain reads KAGVTQTPRYLIKTRGQQVTLSCSPISGHRSVSWYQQTPGQGLQFLFEYFSETQRNKGNFPGRFSGRQFSNSRSEMNVSTLELGDSALYLCASSRAGTGGGLDTQYFGPGTRLTVL.

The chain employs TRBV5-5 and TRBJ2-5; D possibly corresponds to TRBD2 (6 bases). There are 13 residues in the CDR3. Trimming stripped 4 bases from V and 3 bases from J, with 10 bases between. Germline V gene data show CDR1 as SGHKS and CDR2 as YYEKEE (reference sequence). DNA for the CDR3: TGTGCCAGCAGCCAAGGAGGGGAAGAGACCCAGTACTTC. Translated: CASSQGGEETQYF.

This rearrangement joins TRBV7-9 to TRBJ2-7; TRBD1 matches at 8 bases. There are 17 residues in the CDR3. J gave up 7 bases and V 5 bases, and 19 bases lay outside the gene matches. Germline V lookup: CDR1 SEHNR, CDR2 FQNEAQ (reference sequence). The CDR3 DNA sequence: TGTGCCAGCAGCCCCGTCAGATCGTCGGACAGGGTTGAAGAGCAGTACTTC. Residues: CASSPVRSSDRVEEQYF.

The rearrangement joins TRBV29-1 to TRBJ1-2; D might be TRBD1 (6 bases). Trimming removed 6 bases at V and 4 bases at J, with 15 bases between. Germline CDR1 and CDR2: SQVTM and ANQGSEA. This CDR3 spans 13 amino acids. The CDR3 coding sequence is TGCAGCGTCCCCGGGGGGACAACCTATGGCTACACCTTC. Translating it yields CSVPGGTTYGYTF.

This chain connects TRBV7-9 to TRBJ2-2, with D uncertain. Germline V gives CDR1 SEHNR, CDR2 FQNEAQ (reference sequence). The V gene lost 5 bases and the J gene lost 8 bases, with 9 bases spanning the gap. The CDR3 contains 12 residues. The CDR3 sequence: CASSRVSGELFF. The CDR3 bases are TGTGCCAGCAGCCGAGTCTCTGGGGAGCTGTTTTTT.

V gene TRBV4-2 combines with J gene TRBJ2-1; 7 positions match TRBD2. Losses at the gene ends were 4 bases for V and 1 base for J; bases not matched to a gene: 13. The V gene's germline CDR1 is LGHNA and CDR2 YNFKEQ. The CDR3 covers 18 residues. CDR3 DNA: TGTGCCAGCAGCCCCCAGGTCCCCCCTAGCGGTTCCTACAATGAGCAGTTCTTC. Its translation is CASSPQVPPSGSYNEQFF.

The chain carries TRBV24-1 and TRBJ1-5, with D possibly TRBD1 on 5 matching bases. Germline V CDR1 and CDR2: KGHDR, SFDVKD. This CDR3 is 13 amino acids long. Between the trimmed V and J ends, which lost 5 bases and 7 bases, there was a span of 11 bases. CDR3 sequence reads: CATSAGPSQPQHF. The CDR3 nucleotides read TGTGCCACCAGTGCAGGGCCAAGCCAGCCCCAGCATTTT.

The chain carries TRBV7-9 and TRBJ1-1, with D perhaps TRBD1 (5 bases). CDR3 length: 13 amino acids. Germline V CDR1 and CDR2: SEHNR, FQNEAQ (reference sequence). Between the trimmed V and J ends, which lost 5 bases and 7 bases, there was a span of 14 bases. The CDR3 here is CASSPLATDEAFF. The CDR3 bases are TGTGCCAGCAGCCCCCTAGCGACAGATGAAGCTTTCTTT.